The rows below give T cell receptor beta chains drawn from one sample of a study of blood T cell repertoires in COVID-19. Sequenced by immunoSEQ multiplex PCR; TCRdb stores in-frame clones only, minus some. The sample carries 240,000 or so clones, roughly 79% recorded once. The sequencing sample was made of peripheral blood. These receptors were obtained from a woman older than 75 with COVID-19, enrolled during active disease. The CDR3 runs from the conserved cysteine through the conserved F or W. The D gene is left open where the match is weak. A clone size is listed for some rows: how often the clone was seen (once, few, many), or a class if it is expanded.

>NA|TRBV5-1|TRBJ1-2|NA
TGCGCCAGCAGCCCCGAACCGGGACAAACTTATGGCTACACCTTC
CASSPEPGQTYGYTF
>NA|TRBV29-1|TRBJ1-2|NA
TGCAGCGGCGCGGGGCCTTATGGCTACACCTTC
CSGAGPYGYTF
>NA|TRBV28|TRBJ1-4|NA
TGTGCCAGCAGCTCCCTCAGGGTGGCTAATGAAAAACTGTTTTTT
CASSSLRVANEKLFF
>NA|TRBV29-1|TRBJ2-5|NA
TGCAGCGGGGAGAGACAAGAGACCCAGTACTTC
CSGERQETQYF
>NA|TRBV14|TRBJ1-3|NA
TGTGCCAGCAAGGAGGTCCCTGGAAACACCATATATTTT
CASKEVPGNTIYF
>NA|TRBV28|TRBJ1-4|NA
TGTGCCCGCAGTTCTGGGGGGGAGGGGGATGAAAAACTGTTTTTT
CARSSGGEGDEKLFF
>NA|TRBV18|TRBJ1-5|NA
TGTGCCAGCTCGGGGGCCTCACCCGTCAGCAATCAGCCCCAGCATTTT
CASSGASPVSNQPQHF
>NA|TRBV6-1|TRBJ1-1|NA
TGTGCCAGCAGGGTCGGGAACACTGAAGCTTTCTTT
CASRVGNTEAFF
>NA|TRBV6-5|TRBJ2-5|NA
TGTGCCAGCAAAAGGGGTCAGACCCAGTACTTC
CASKRGQTQYF
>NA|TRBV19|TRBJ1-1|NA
TGTGCCAGTAGTATAGTGTGGGGGCGGCCTGAAGCTTTCTTT
CASSIVWGRPEAFF
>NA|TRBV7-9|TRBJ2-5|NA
TGTGCCAGCAGCTTAGGGGGGACACCTTGGGAGACCCAGTACTTC
CASSLGGTPWETQYF
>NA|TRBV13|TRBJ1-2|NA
TGTGCCAGCAGCTTGAAGAACAGGGAATTCTATGGCTACACCTTC
CASSLKNREFYGYTF
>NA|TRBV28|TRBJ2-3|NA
TGTGCCAGCAGTTCTTGGGATCCGGAGAGGGCCCCAGATACGCAGTATTTT
CASSSWDPERAPDTQYF
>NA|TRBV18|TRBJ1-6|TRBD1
TGTGCCAGCTCACCATTCGACAGGGGTGGTTCACCCCTCCACTTT
CASSPFDRGGSPLHF
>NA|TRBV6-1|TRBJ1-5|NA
TGTGCCAGCAGTGAAAGCGAAAGGCGGTATAGCAATCAGCCCCAGCATTTT
CASSESERRYSNQPQHF
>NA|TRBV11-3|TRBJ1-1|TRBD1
TGTGCCAGCAGCTTAGATGGGACAGGGGGAACTGAAGCTTTCTTT
CASSLDGTGGTEAFF
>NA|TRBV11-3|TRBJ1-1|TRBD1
TGTGCCAGCAGCTTAGGGTTTGGGACAGGGGAAGCTTTCTTT
CASSLGFGTGEAFF
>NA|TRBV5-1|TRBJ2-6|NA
TGCGCCAGCAGCTTGGGCGGCAGGGGCATATACCGCGCTGGGGCCAACGTCCTGACTTTC
CASSLGGRGIYRAGANVLTF
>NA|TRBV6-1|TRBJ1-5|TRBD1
TGTGCCAGCAGTGGAGAGTCCGGGACAGTAAATCAGCCCCAGCATTTT
CASSGESGTVNQPQHF
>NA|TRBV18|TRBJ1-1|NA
TGTGCCAGCGCGCCGGGGAGGAACACTGAAGCTTTCTTT
CASAPGRNTEAFF
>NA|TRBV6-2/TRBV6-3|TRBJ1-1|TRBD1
TGTGCCAGCAGTTTTGGACAGGGCTACACTGAAGCTTTCTTT
CASSFGQGYTEAFF
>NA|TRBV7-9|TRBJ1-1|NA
TGTGCCAGCAGCTTGGAGGTCGTTAACACTGAAGCTTTCTTT
CASSLEVVNTEAFF
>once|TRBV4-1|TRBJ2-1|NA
TGCGCCAGCAGCCAAGAAGTTAGTGGTCCCAATGAGCAGTTCTTC
CASSQEVSGPNEQFF
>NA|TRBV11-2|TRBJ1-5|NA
TGTGCCAGCAGCTTAGATGATGTCGCGGGGGGCAATCAGCCCCAGCATTTT
CASSLDDVAGGNQPQHF
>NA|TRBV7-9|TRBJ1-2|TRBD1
TGTGCCAGCAGCCCCTCTACAGGGGGCTCAAATGGCTACACCTTC
CASSPSTGGSNGYTF
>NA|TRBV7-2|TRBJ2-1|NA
TGTGCCAGCAGCTCGCGGGACTACAATGAGCAGTTCTTC
CASSSRDYNEQFF
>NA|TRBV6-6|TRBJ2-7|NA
TGTGCCAGCAGCCTCGGGACTTCTTACGAGCAGTACTTC
CASSLGTSYEQYF
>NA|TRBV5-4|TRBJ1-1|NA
TGTGCCAGCAGCTTTGGTTACGGGAACACTGAAGCTTTCTTT
CASSFGYGNTEAFF
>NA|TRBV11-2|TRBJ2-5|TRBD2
TGTGCCAGCAGCTTAGCCCGAACTAGCGGGGGGTTCGGGGCGACCCAGTACTTC
CASSLARTSGGFGATQYF
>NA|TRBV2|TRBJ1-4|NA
TGTGCCAGCAGTGTGGCAGAGACTGACGCAACTAATGAAAAACTGTTTTTT
CASSVAETDATNEKLFF
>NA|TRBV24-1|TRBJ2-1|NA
TGTGCCACCAGTGATCGAGTCGACGGGGGGCAGTTCTTC
CATSDRVDGGQFF
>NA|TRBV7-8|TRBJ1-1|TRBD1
TGTGCCAGCAGCTTACCGGGACAGGGCACTGAAGCTTTCTTT
CASSLPGQGTEAFF
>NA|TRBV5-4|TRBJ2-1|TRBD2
TGTGCCAGCAGCCCTCAATCGGGACTAGCGGACAATGAGCAGTTCTTC
CASSPQSGLADNEQFF
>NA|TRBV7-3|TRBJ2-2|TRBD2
TGTGCCAGCAGTCTGACTAGCGGGAGCACCGGGGAGCTGTTTTTT
CASSLTSGSTGELFF
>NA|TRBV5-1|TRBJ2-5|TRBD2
TGCGCCAGCACCTCGGGAGGGCCGGGGGAGACCCAGTACTTC
CASTSGGPGETQYF
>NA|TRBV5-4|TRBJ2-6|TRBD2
TGTGCCAGCAGCCATGGACTAGCTCCTGGGGCCAACGTCCTGACTTTC
CASSHGLAPGANVLTF
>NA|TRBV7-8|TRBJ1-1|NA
TGTGCCAGCGGCCCAGCGGGGTTTGGAGGAGCTTTCTTT
CASGPAGFGGAFF
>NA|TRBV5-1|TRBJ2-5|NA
TGCGCCAGCAGCTTGGGCGACAGGGAGGTAGAGACCCAGTACTTC
CASSLGDREVETQYF
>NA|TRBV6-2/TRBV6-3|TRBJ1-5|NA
TGTGCCAGCAGTCGCAACAGGGTCACTCAGCCCCAGCATTTT
CASSRNRVTQPQHF
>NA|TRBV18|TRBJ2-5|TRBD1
TGTGCCAGCTCATCGGACAGGGAGGAGACCCAGTACTTC
CASSSDREETQYF
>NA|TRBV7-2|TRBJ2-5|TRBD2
TGTGCCAGCAGCTTGTCGGGGGGAGAGACCCAGTACTTC
CASSLSGGETQYF
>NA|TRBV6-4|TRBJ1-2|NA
TGTGCCAGGCTGACGGGGTTTAGGGACTATGGCTACACCTTC
CARLTGFRDYGYTF
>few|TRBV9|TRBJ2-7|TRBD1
TGTGCCAGCAGCGTAGCTGACACAGGGGTTGTCGAGCAGTACTTC
CASSVADTGVVEQYF
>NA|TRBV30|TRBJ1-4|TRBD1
TGTGCCTGGAAGGGACAGCCTAATGAAAAACTGTTTTTT
CAWKGQPNEKLFF
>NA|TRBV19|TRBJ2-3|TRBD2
TGTGCCTCAGCCCAGCCTGGCGGGAGCGTCACAGATACGCAGTATTTT
CASAQPGGSVTDTQYF